These 3 T cell receptor beta chains came from one sample sequenced in a study of response to subunit inactivated influenza vaccine (dated by TCRdb to between 2018 and 2020). The library was obtained by RT-PCR. Sequencing relied on an Illumina HiSeq 2500. The public reads were reanalyzed by TCRdb: fastp trimming at Q25, MiXCR alignment, in-frame beta chains only. For every CDR3 protein sequence, its rows merge into one entry that carries the most common genes and DNA. This sample gives a few hundred thousand distinct CDR3 sequences in total; 13% to 15% of them show up just once. The ten largest clones take up around 10% of the sample. The material sequenced was PBMCs from blood, taken 12 days after vaccination. These receptors all stem from a man aged 50 to 60 who received an inactivated influenza vaccine. Donor details come from another sample of the same person, matched by shared clones.

The chain uses TRBV28 and TRBJ2-7; D unclear. In germline, CDR1 is MDHEN, CDR2 SYDVKM. Trimming shortened V by 4 bases and J by 2 bases, and 12 bases separated the two germline ends. The CDR3 has 14 residues. The DNA for the CDR3 is TGTGCCAGCAGTTCGACCTGGTTTCCCTACGAGCAGTACTTC. This codes for CASSSTWFPYEQYF.

The V gene is TRBV5-1, the J gene TRBJ1-2; 7 nucleotides align to TRBD1. The length of the CDR3 is 15 residues. The germline V gene encodes CDR1 SGHRS and CDR2 YFSETQ. The V segment lost 1 base and the J segment 3 bases; nucleotides outside the gene matches: 6. The CDR3 protein is CASSLSAGGDYGYTF. The CDR3 region has the DNA TGCGCCAGCAGCTTGTCGGCAGGGGGTGACTATGGCTACACCTTC.

This sequence joins TRBV20-1 and TRBJ2-1; D remains ambiguous. Trimming left V 3 bases short and J 3 bases short, with 15 bases between. CDR3 length: 15 amino acids. Per the germline V gene, CDR1 is DFQATT and CDR2 is SNEGSKA (reference sequence). The chain's CDR3 is CSASPPTGNYNEQFF. CDR3 sequence (DNA): TGCAGTGCTAGCCCCCCGACTGGGAACTACAATGAGCAGTTCTTC.